The sequence of this T cell receptor (beta chain) was determined in a study of blood T cell repertoires in COVID-19. This CDR3 spans 18 amino acids. Per the germline V gene, CDR1 is SEHNR and CDR2 is FQNEAQ (reference sequence). V was trimmed by 2 bases and J by 0 bases, leaving 20 bases between them. As originally analysed: How many nucleated cells were present was estimated from reference gene primer amplification. Repertoires were generated with immunoSEQ multiplex PCR, while TCRdb's copy carries only in-frame clones and drops some. V, J and clone size were drawn from that table, and D and trimming were deduced from the DNA. Of 90,000 to 120,000 clones listed, 85% to 90% are singletons. This clone was counted ten times or more.

The chain carries TRBV7-9 and TRBJ2-7, with no clear D. This receptor was obtained from a man aged 45-65 years with acute or convalescent COVID-19. The sample comprised peripheral blood. This CDR3 is CASSLNPRLPNPSYEQYF. The CDR3 nucleotides are TGTGCCAGCAGCTTAAACCCCAGATTACCAAACCCCTCCTACGAGCAGTACTTC.